What follows are 10 T cell receptor beta chains derived from one specimen sequenced in a study of monozygotic twins with inflammatory bowel disease. TCRdb re-called the 5' RACE reads, yielding one record per CDR3 amino acid sequence without DNA. This table holds 120,000 to 150,000 distinct CDR3 sequences. The sequenced material came from blood. These receptors all stem from a human donor with ulcerative colitis or Crohn's disease, or a healthy co-twin of an affected twin (not recorded which).

The rearrangement joins TRBV5-1 to TRBJ2-3; TCRdb lists TRBD2, though no DNA is available to test this call. The CDR3 runs 15 residues. Germline values: CDR1 SGHRS, CDR2 YFSETQ. The CDR3 is CASRGIAVSTDTQYF.

The gene calls are TRBV19 and TRBJ2-7; the TCRdb D gene call, TRBD1, has no DNA to confirm it. The CDR3 spans 20 residues. The germline V gene encodes CDR1 LNHDA and CDR2 SQIVND (reference sequence). The CDR3 is CASTPRHAGTGPVSRAEQYF.

V and J are TRBV15 and TRBJ2-1; TCRdb picks TRBD2, but there is no DNA to check that call. Germline V gene data show CDR1 as LNHNV and CDR2 as YYDKDF (reference sequence). The CDR3 extends over 16 amino acids. The CDR3 here is CATSRSLGEGLNEQFF.

The chain couples TRBV27 to TRBJ1-6. Germline CDR1 MNHEY, CDR2 SMNVEV (reference sequence). CDR3 length equals 15 residues. The CDR3 protein is CASSLSRHLNSPLHF.

The chain recombines TRBV4-3 with TRBJ2-7; TCRdb's assignment of TRBD1 cannot be checked, as there is no DNA. Per the germline V gene, CDR1 is LGHNA and CDR2 is YSLEER. The CDR3 runs 17 residues. The CDR3: CASSLNAGRDRVYEQYF.

The V and J genes are TRBV18 and TRBJ1-6. CDR3 length equals 14 residues. Per germline, CDR1 KGHSH and CDR2 LQKENI. The CDR3 protein is CASSPTDSDSPLHF.

V gene TRBV4-3 combines with J gene TRBJ2-3; the TCRdb call, TRBD2, lacks DNA for checking. The CDR3 is made up of 15 amino acids. CDR1 is LGHNA and CDR2 is YSLEER in the germline V gene. CDR3 amino acids: CASSQTSGGADTQYF.

The chain recombines TRBV5-1 with TRBJ2-7. Germline V gene data show CDR1 as SGHRS and CDR2 as YFSETQ. The CDR3 loop spans 14 amino acids. CDR3 amino acids: CASSVSTNSYEQYF.

The V call is TRBV10-3, the J call TRBJ2-5; TCRdb's D call of TRBD1 is untestable without DNA. This CDR3 has 14 residues. In germline, CDR1 is ENHRY, CDR2 SYGVKD. This chain's CDR3 is CAISVGAGAETQYF.

This chain connects TRBV7-2 to TRBJ2-7; TCRdb gives TRBD1 as the D gene, but with no DNA this cannot be confirmed. Germline CDR1 and CDR2: SGHTA and FQGNSA. CDR3 length: 14 amino acids. Here the CDR3 reads CASSSRDRAYEQYF.